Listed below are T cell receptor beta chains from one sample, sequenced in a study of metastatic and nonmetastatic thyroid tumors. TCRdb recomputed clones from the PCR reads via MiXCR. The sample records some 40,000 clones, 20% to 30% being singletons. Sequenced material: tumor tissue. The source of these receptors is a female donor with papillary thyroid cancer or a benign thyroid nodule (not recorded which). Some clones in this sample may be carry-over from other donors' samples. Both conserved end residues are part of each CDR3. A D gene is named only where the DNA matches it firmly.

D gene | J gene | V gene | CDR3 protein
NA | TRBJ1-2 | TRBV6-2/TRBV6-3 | CASSYSTPLWGGYTF
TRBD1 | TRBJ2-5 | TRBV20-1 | CSAPPGQGSQETQYF
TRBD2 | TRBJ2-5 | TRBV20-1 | CSARGGLAGGQETQYF
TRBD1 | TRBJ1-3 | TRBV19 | CASSMGTDYNTIYF
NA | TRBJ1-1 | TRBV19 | CASSGYGQRNTEAFF
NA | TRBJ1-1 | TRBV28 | CASGTDMNTEAFF
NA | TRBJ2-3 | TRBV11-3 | CASSLGGDDTQYF
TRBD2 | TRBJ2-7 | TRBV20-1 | CSARAAASGRAVTSYEQYF
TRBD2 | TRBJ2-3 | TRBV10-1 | CVSNREGATDTQYF
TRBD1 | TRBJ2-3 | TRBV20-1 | CSARGGQGSPSPHTDTQYF
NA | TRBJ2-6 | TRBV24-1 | CATTPGTGANVLTF
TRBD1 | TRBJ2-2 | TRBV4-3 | CASSLDRGDTGELFF
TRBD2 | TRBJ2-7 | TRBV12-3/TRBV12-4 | CASQAGEAYEQYF
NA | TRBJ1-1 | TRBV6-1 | CASRRGTEAFF
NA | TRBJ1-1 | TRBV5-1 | CASSSTENTEAFF
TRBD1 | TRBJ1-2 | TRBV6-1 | CASSPGQGSSYGYTF
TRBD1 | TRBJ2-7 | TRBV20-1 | CSAPPGTGGAYEQYF
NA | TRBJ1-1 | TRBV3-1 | CASSQGTSGGAFF
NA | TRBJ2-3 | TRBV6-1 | CASSESEEADTQYF
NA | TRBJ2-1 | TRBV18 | CASSPRAGQSYNEQFF
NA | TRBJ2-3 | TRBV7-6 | CASSSRITDTQYF
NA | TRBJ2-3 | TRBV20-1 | CSARDGTRVDTDTQYF
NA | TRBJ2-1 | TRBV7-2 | CASSRRESEQFF
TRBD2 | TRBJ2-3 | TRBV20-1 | CSASIAGGHITEVVTDTQYF